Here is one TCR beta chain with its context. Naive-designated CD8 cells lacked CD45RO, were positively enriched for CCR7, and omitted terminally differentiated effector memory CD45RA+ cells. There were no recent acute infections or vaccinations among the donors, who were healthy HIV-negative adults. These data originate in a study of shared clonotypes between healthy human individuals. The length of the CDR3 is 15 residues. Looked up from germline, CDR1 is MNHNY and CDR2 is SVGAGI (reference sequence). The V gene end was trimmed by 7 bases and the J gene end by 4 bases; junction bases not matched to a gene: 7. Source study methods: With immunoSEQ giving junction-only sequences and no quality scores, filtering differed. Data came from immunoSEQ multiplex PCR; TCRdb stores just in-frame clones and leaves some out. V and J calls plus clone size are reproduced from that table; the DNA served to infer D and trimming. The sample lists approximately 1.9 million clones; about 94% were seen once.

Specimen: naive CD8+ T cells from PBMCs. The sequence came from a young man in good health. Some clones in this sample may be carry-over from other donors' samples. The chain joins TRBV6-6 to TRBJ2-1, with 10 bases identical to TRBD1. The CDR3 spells CASNSRDRGYNEQFF. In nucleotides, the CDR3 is TGTGCCAGCAACTCCCGGGACAGGGGATACAATGAGCAGTTCTTC.